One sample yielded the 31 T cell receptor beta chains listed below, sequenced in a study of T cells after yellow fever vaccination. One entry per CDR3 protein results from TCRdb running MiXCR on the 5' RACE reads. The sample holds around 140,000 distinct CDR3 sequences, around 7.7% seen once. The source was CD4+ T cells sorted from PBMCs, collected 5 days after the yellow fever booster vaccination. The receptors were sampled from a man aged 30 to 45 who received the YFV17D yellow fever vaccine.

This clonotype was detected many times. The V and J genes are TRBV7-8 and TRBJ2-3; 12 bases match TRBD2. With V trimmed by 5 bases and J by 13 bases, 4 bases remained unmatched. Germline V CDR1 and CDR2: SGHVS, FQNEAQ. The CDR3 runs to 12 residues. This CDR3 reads CASSALAGGEYF. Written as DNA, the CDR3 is TGTGCCAGCAGCGCCCTAGCGGGAGGGGAGTATTTT.

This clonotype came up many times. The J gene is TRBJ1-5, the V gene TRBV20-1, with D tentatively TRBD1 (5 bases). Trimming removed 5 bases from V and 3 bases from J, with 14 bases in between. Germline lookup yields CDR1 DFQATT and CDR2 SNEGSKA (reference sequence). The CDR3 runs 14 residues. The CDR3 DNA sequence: TGCAGTGCTGTCTTGGGGGGGAACAATCAGCCCCAGCATTTT. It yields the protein CSAVLGGNNQPQHF.

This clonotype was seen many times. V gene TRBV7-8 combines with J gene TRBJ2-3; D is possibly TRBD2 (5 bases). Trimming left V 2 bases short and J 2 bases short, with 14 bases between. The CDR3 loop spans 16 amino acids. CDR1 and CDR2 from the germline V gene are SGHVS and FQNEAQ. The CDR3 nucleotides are TGTGCCAGCAGCTTACCGAACCGGGAAAACACAGATACGCAGTATTTT. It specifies CASSLPNRENTDTQYF.

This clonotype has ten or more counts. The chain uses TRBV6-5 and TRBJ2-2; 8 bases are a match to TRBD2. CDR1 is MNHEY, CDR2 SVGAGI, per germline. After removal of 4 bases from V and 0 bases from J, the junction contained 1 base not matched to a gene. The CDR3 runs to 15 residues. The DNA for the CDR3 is TGTGCCAGCAGTTCCGGGAGGGCGAACACCGGGGAGCTGTTTTTT. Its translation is CASSSGRANTGELFF.

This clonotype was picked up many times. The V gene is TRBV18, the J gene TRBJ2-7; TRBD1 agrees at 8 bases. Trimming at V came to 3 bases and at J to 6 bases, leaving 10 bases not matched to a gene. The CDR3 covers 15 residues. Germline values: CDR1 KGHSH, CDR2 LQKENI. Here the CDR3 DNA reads TGTGCCAGCTCACCCAGGACGGACAGGGCCTCCGAGCAGTACTTC. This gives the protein CASSPRTDRASEQYF.

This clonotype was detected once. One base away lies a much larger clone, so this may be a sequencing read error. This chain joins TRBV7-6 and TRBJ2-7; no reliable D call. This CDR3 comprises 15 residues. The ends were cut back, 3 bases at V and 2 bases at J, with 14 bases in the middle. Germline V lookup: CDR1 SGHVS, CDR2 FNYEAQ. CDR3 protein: CASSLVNASPYEQYF. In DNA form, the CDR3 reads TGTGCCAGCAGCTTGGTAAACGCGAGCCCCTACGAGCAGTACTTC.

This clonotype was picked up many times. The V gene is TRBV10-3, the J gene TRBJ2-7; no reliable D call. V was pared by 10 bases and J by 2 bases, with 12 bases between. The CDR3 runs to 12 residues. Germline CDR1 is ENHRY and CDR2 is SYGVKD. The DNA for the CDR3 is TGTGCCACCGGTTCGGCTACCTACGAGCAGTACTTC. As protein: CATGSATYEQYF.

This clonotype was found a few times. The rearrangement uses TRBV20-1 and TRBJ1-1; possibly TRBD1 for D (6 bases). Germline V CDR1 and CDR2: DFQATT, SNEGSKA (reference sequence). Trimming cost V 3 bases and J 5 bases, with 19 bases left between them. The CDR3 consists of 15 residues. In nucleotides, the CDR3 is TGCAGTGCTAGCCCTCGGGGGGGGGGCCGGACTGAAGCTTTCTTT. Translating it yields CSASPRGGGRTEAFF.

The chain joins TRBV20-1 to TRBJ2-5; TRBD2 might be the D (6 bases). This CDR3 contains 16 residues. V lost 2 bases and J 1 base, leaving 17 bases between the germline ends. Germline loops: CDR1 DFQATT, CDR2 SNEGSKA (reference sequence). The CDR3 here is CSARRGGRGTQETQYF. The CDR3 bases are TGCAGTGCTAGAAGAGGAGGTCGGGGGACCCAAGAGACCCAGTACTTC.

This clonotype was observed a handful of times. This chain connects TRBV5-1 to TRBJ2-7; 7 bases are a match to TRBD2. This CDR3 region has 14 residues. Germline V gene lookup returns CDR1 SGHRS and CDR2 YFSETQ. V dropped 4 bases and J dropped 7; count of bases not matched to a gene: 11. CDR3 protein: CASSLADLWGEQYF. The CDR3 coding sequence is TGCGCCAGCAGCCTAGCGGACTTATGGGGAGAGCAGTACTTC.

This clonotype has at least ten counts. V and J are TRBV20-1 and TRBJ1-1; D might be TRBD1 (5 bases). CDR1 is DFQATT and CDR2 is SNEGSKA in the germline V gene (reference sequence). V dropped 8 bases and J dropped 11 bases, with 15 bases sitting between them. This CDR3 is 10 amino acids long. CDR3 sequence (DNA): TGCAGTACCCGGGGGATTAGGGCTTTCTTT. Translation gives CSTRGIRAFF.

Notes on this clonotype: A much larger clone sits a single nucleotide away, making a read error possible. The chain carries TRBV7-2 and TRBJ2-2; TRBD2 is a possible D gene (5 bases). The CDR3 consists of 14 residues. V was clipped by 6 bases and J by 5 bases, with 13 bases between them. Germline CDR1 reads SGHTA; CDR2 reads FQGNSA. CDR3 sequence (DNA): TGTGCCAGCAGATCGGAGAGGGTGACCGGGGAGCTGTTTTTT. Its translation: CASRSERVTGELFF.

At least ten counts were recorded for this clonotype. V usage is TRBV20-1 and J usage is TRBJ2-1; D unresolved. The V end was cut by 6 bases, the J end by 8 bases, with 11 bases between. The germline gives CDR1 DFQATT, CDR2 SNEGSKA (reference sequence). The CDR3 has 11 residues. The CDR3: CSAPWVHEQFF. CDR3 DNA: TGCAGTGCACCCTGGGTCCATGAGCAGTTCTTC.

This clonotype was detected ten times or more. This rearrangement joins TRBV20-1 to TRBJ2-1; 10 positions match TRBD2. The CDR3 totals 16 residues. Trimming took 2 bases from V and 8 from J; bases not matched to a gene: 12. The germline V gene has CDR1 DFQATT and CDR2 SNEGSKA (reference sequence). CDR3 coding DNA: TGCAGTGCTAGAACGCTAGCGGGAGCGCCGTTACATGAGCAGTTCTTC. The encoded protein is CSARTLAGAPLHEQFF.

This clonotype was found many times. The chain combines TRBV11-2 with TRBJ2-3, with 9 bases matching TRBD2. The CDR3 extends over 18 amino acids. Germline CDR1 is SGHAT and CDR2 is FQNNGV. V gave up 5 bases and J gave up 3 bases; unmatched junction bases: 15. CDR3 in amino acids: CASSRLGRSGSGTDTQYF. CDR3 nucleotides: TGTGCCAGCAGCCGCCTCGGGCGTAGCGGGAGTGGGACAGATACGCAGTATTTT.

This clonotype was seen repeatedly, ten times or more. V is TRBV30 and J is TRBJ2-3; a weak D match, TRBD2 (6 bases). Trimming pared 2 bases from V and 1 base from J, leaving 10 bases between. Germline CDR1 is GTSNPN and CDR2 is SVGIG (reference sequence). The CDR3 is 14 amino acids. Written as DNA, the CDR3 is TGTGCCTGGAGTAAGTGGGAGGGCACAGATACGCAGTATTTT. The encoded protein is CAWSKWEGTDTQYF. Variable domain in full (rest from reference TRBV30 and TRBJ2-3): SQTIHQWPATLVQPVGSPLSLECTVEGTSNPNLYWYRQAAGRGLQLLFYSVGIGQISSEVPQNLSASRPQDRQFILSSKKLLLSDSGFYLCAWSKWEGTDTQYFGPGTRLTVL.

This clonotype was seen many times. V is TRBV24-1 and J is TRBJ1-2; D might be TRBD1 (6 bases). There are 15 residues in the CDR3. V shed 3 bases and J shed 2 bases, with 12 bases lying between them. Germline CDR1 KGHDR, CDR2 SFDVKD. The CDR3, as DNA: TGTGCCACCAGTGATCCCAGGGGCGAAAACTATGGCTACACCTTC. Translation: CATSDPRGENYGYTF.

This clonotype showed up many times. The CDR3 nucleotides are TGTGCCAGCAGTTACACTAGGACAGGGGGTATCGGGGAGCTGTTTTTT. Translated, it gives CASSYTRTGGIGELFF. The rearrangement links TRBV6-5 to TRBJ2-2; 10 bases map to TRBD1. The junction had 7 bases not matched to a gene; V was cut back by 2 bases and J by 7 bases. The CDR3 sequence is 16 residues long. Per germline, CDR1 MNHEY and CDR2 SVGAGI.

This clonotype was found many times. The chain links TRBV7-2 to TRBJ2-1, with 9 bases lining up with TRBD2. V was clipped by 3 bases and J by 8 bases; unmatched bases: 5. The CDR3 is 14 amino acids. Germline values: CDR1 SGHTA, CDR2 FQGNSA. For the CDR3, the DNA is TGTGCCAGCAGCTTTAGCGGGAGTGCCTATGAGCAGTTCTTC. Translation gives CASSFSGSAYEQFF.

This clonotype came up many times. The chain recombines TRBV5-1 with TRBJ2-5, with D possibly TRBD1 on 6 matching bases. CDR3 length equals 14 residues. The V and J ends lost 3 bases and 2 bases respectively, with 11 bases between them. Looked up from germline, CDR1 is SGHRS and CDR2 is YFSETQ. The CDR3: CASSSGTQQETQYF. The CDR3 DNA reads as TGCGCCAGCAGCTCCGGGACACAGCAAGAGACCCAGTACTTC.

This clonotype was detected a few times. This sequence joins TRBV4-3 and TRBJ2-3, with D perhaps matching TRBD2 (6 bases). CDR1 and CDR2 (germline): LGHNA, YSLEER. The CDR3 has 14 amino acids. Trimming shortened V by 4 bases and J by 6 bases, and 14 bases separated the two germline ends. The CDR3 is CASSLRDGGDTQYF. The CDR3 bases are TGCGCCAGCAGCCTCCGGGACGGAGGGGATACGCAGTATTTT.

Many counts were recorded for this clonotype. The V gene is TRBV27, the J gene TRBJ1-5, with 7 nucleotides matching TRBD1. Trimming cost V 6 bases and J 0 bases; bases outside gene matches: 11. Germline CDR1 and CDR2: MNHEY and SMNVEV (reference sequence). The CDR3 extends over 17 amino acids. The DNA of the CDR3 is TGTGCCAGCAGCCATACACAGGGGACGAATAGCAATCAGCCCCAGCATTTT. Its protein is CASSHTQGTNSNQPQHF.

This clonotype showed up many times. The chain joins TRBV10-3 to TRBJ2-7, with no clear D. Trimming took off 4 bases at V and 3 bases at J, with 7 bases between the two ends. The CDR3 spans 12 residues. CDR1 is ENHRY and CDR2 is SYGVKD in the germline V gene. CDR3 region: CAISAGSYEQYF. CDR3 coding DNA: TGTGCCATCAGTGCTGGAAGCTACGAGCAGTACTTC.

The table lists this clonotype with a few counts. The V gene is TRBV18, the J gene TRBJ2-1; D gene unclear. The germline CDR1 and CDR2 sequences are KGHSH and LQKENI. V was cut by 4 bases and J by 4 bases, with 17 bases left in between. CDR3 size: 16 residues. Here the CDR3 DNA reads TGTGCCAGCTCACGGGCTCCACGTTCCGCATACAATGAGCAGTTCTTC. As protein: CASSRAPRSAYNEQFF.

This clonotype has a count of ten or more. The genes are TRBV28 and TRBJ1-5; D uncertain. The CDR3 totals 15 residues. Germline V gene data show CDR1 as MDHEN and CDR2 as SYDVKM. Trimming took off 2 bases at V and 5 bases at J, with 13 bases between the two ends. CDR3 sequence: CASSLTADPDQPQHF. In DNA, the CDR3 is TGTGCCAGCAGTTTAACGGCTGACCCGGATCAGCCCCAGCATTTT.

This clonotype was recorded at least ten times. CDR3 sequence (DNA): TGCAGTGCTATCTCGCGGGCCGCCTACGAGCAGTACTTC. The encoded protein is CSAISRAAYEQYF. The chain employs TRBV20-1 and TRBJ2-7; possibly TRBD2 for D (5 bases). Trimming took off 4 bases at V and 2 bases at J, with 12 bases between the two ends. Per germline, CDR1 DFQATT and CDR2 SNEGSKA (reference sequence). The CDR3 is 13 amino acids.

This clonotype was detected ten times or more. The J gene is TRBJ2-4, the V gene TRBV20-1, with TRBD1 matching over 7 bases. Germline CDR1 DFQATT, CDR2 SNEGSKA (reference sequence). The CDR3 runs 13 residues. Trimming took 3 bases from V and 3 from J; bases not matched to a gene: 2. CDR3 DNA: TGCAGTGCTAGCAGGGGGAACAAAAACATTCAGTACTTC. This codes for CSASRGNKNIQYF.

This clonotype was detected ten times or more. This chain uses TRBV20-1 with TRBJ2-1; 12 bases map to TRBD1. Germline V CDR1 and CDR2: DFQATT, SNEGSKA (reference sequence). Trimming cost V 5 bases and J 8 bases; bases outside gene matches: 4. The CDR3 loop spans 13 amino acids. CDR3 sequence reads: CSAPGQGADEQFF. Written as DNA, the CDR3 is TGCAGTGCTCCGGGACAGGGGGCTGATGAGCAGTTCTTC.

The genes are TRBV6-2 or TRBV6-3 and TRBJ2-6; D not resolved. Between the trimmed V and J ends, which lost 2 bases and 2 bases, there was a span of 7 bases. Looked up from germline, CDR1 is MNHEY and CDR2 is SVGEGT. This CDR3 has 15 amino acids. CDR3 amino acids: CASSYLSAGANVLTF. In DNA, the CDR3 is TGTGCCAGCAGTTACCTCAGCGCTGGGGCCAACGTCCTGACTTTC.

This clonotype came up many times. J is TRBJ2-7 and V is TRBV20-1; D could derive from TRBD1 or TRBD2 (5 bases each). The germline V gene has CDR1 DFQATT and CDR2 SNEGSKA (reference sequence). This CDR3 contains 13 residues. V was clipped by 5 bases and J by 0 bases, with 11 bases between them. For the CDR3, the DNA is TGCAGTGCTTGGGACCCGAGCTCCTACGAGCAGTACTTC. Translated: CSAWDPSSYEQYF.

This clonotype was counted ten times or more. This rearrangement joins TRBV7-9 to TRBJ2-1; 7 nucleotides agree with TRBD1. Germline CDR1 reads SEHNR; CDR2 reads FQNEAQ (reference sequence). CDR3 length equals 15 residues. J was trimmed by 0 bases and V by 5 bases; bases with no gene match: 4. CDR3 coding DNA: TGTGCCAGCAGCCGGACAGGCGGCTCCTACAATGAGCAGTTCTTC. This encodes CASSRTGGSYNEQFF.